The rows below give T cell receptor beta chains drawn from one sample of a study of PD-L1 blockade in urothelial cancer. This table comes from immunoSEQ multiplex PCR, and its TCRdb copy is limited to in-frame clones, with some not included. The sample has roughly 100,000 clones, roughly 85% seen once. The sample was PBMCs, taken around atezolizumab (anti-PD-L1) treatment. The receptors were gathered from a man aged 70 or older with urothelial cancer. Both conserved end residues are part of each CDR3. The D gene is left open where the match is weak. Where a row states a size, it is once, few, many or the class of an expanded clone; other rows omit it.

TRBJ1-1	TRBV11-1	NA	NA	CASSLGQANTEAFF	TGTGCCAGCAGCTTAGGCCAGGCGAACACTGAAGCTTTCTTT
TRBJ2-7	TRBV6-6	NA	NA	CASSYSGSNSYF	TGTGCCAGCAGTTACTCGGGCTCGAATTCGTACTTC
TRBJ2-3	TRBV5-4	NA	TRBD1	CASAQGADTQYF	TGTGCCAGCGCCCAGGGGGCAGATACGCAGTATTTT
TRBJ2-7	TRBV5-6	NA	TRBD2	CASSLVRGSEQYF	TGTGCCAGCAGCTTGGTGCGGGGGAGCGAGCAGTACTTC
TRBJ2-7	TRBV29-1	NA	NA	CSVERDTNSYEQYF	TGCAGCGTTGAACGGGACACAAACTCCTACGAGCAGTACTTC
TRBJ1-3	TRBV30	NA	NA	CAWSGDYGNTIYF	TGTGCCTGGAGTGGGGACTATGGAAACACCATATATTTT
TRBJ1-1	TRBV11-2	NA	TRBD1	CASSTTGAEAFF	TGTGCCAGCAGCACCACAGGGGCTGAAGCTTTCTTT
TRBJ1-2	TRBV5-5	once	NA	CASSLVGQSFLYGYTF	TGTGCCAGCAGCTTGGTTGGACAGTCCTTTCTCTATGGCTACACCTTC
TRBJ2-3	TRBV28	NA	TRBD2	CASLAGVADTQYF	TGTGCCAGTCTAGCGGGAGTCGCAGATACGCAGTATTTT
TRBJ1-4	TRBV19	NA	TRBD1	CASSRLFSTGGSEKLFF	TGTGCCAGTAGTCGTCTATTTTCGACAGGGGGCAGTGAAAAACTGTTTTTT
TRBJ2-2	TRBV7-2	NA	TRBD1	CASRRQGARNTGELFF	TGTGCCAGCAGGCGGCAGGGGGCTCGGAACACCGGGGAGCTGTTTTTT
TRBJ2-1	TRBV11-3	once	NA	CASSLPVEDEQFF	TGTGCCAGCAGCTTACCCGTTGAGGATGAGCAGTTCTTC
TRBJ2-7	TRBV7-6	once	TRBD2	CASSLVAGGEQYF	TGTGCCAGCAGCTTAGTGGCGGGGGGCGAGCAGTACTTC
TRBJ2-1	TRBV4-2	NA	NA	CASSPQQSGNEQFF	TGTGCCAGCAGCCCCCAACAGAGCGGGAATGAGCAGTTCTTC
TRBJ1-4	TRBV5-6	once	NA	CASSLGQDEKLFF	TGTGCCAGCAGCTTGGGACAGGATGAAAAACTGTTTTTT
TRBJ1-1	TRBV5-1	NA	TRBD1	CASSSGTGMNTEAFF	TGCGCCAGCAGCTCCGGGACAGGAATGAACACTGAAGCTTTCTTT
TRBJ2-3	TRBV18	once	NA	CASSPFVSSASGADTQYF	TGTGCCAGCTCACCATTTGTCTCTAGCGCTTCGGGAGCAGATACGCAGTATTTT
TRBJ2-6	TRBV27	NA	TRBD1	CASSPGQGAAGANVLTF	TGTGCCAGCAGTCCCGGACAGGGGGCCGCTGGGGCCAACGTCCTGACTTTC
TRBJ2-7	TRBV7-2	NA	TRBD2	CASSLGTSGTYEQYF	TGTGCCAGCAGCTTAGGGACTAGCGGAACCTACGAGCAGTACTTC
TRBJ1-1	TRBV7-3	once	TRBD1	CASSLKTGTEAFF	TGTGCCAGCAGCTTAAAGACAGGGACTGAAGCTTTCTTT
TRBJ2-7	TRBV7-2	NA	TRBD1	CASSLTGQDEQYF	TGTGCCAGCAGCTTGACAGGGCAAGACGAGCAGTACTTC
TRBJ2-3	TRBV19	once	NA	CASSIDRGTGDGTQYF	TGTGCCAGTAGTATAGATCGGGGGACTGGGGACGGTACGCAGTATTTT
TRBJ1-3	TRBV13	NA	NA	CASSLHLGNTIYF	TGTGCCAGCAGCTTACACTTGGGAAACACCATATATTTT
TRBJ2-7	TRBV18	NA	TRBD2	CASSPFVSGGLYEQYF	TGTGCCAGCTCCCCTTTCGTTAGCGGGGGCCTCTACGAGCAGTACTTC
TRBJ2-7	TRBV5-1	NA	TRBD1	CASSLGTASYEQYF	TGCGCCAGCAGCTTAGGGACAGCTTCCTACGAGCAGTACTTC
TRBJ1-2	TRBV16	NA	NA	CASSQSWRGEANYGYTF	TGTGCCAGCAGCCAATCATGGCGGGGGGAAGCTAACTATGGCTACACCTTC
TRBJ1-3	TRBV11-2	few	NA	CASSLRHSGNTIYF	TGTGCCAGCAGCCTACGCCACTCTGGAAACACCATATATTTT
TRBJ2-7	TRBV6-5	once	TRBD1	CASSYYSQGKHEQYF	TGTGCCAGCAGTTACTATTCACAGGGGAAACACGAGCAGTACTTC
TRBJ1-2	TRBV18	once	NA	CASSPDRNYGYTF	TGTGCCAGCTCACCCGACAGAAACTATGGCTACACCTTC
TRBJ2-7	TRBV7-6	NA	TRBD2	CASSLRGTSPSYEQYF	TGTGCCAGCAGCTTACGCGGGACTAGTCCCTCCTACGAGCAGTACTTC
TRBJ2-5	TRBV4-1	NA	TRBD1	CASSQRQGDETQYF	TGCGCCAGCAGCCAAAGACAGGGGGATGAGACCCAGTACTTC
TRBJ2-5	TRBV5-1	NA	TRBD2	CASSRGPPSGRAREETQYF	TGCGCCAGCAGTCGTGGCCCGCCTAGCGGGAGGGCCAGGGAGGAGACCCAGTACTTC
TRBJ2-2	TRBV9	NA	NA	CASSVSAGELFF	TGTGCCAGCAGCGTTAGTGCCGGGGAGCTGTTTTTT
TRBJ2-7	TRBV25-1	NA	NA	CASSSDSSRKYF	TGTGCCAGCAGTTCCGACAGCTCTCGAAAGTACTTC
TRBJ1-1	TRBV29-1	NA	NA	CSVVVGLGTEAFF	TGCAGCGTTGTAGTGGGCTTGGGCACTGAAGCTTTCTTT
TRBJ2-7	TRBV5-1	few	NA	CASSSRTETYEQYF	TGCGCCAGCAGCTCCCGGACAGAAACCTACGAGCAGTACTTC
TRBJ1-3	TRBV7-2	once	NA	CASSLAQLRSGNTIYF	TGTGCCAGCAGCTTAGCGCAACTGCGCTCTGGAAACACCATATATTTT
TRBJ2-5	TRBV19	NA	NA	CASSRWLGRETQYF	TGTGCCAGTAGTAGATGGTTGGGGCGGGAGACCCAGTACTTC
TRBJ2-1	TRBV6-4	NA	TRBD1	CASSAAMTGGHEQFF	TGTGCCAGCAGTGCTGCAATGACAGGGGGCCATGAGCAGTTCTTC
TRBJ2-2	TRBV7-6	NA	NA	CASSPIANTGELFF	TGTGCCAGCAGCCCTATAGCGAACACCGGGGAGCTGTTTTTT
TRBJ2-7	TRBV10-1	NA	NA	CASSEYRVGEQYF	TGCGCCAGCAGTGAGTACAGGGTTGGGGAGCAGTACTTC
TRBJ1-2	TRBV11-3	NA	NA	CASSLEGGTGNYGYTF	TGTGCCAGCAGCTTAGAGGGGGGGACCGGGAACTATGGCTACACCTTC
TRBJ2-3	TRBV10-3	once	TRBD2	CAISESSGTDTQYF	TGTGCCATCAGTGAGTCTAGCGGGACAGATACGCAGTATTTT
TRBJ2-3	TRBV4-1	few	NA	CASSQDGKSTDTQYF	TGCGCCAGCAGCCAAGATGGCAAGAGCACAGATACGCAGTATTTT
TRBJ2-3	TRBV19	few	TRBD1	CASRGTAPSTDTQYF	TGTGCCAGTAGGGGGACAGCACCGAGCACAGATACGCAGTATTTT